A selection of T cell receptor beta chains follows, all from one sample in a study of cytomegalovirus exposure and HLA in healthy donors. The data were produced by immunoSEQ multiplex PCR, yet TCRdb's version contains in-frame clones alone and is incomplete. Of approximately 180,000 clones detected, approximately 12% appear once; the ten largest clones hold about 7.8%. Sequenced material: PBMCs. Source of these receptors: a man between 45 and 60 years old in good health and CMV-seropositive. The CDR3 runs from the conserved cysteine through the conserved F or W. Fields, in order: J gene, D gene, clone size, V gene, CDR3 protein, CDR3 DNA. D genes are given only for firm matches. Not every row has a clone size; where given, it reads once, few, many or a size class.

J gene: TRBJ2-2
D gene: TRBD1
clone size: -
V gene: TRBV29-1
CDR3 protein: CSVPGTGNTGELFF
CDR3 DNA: TGCAGCGTCCCCGGGACAGGGAACACCGGGGAGCTGTTTTTT

J gene: TRBJ1-2
D gene: TRBD1
clone size: -
V gene: TRBV2
CDR3 protein: CASSAGTGAQGYTF
CDR3 DNA: TGTGCCAGCAGCGCCGGGACAGGGGCGCAGGGCTACACCTTC

J gene: TRBJ2-2
D gene: -
clone size: -
V gene: TRBV7-8
CDR3 protein: CASSLTSGSGGELFF
CDR3 DNA: TGTGCCAGCAGCTTAACGTCAGGGTCGGGCGGGGAGCTGTTTTTT

J gene: TRBJ1-1
D gene: -
clone size: few
V gene: TRBV10-3
CDR3 protein: CAISDGGNTEAFF
CDR3 DNA: TGTGCCATCAGTGACGGGGGGAACACTGAAGCTTTCTTT

J gene: TRBJ2-4
D gene: -
clone size: few
V gene: TRBV7-2
CDR3 protein: CASSLEQGRAKNIQYF
CDR3 DNA: TGTGCCAGCAGCTTAGAACAGGGGAGGGCCAAAAACATTCAGTACTTC

J gene: TRBJ2-6
D gene: -
clone size: few
V gene: TRBV19
CDR3 protein: CASTYGNSGANVLTF
CDR3 DNA: TGTGCCAGTACCTACGGGAACTCTGGGGCCAACGTCCTGACTTTC

J gene: TRBJ1-3
D gene: TRBD1
clone size: few
V gene: TRBV29-1
CDR3 protein: CSVVDRGTGNTIYF
CDR3 DNA: TGCAGCGTTGTTGACAGGGGGACTGGAAACACCATATATTTT

J gene: TRBJ2-3
D gene: -
clone size: few
V gene: TRBV6-5
CDR3 protein: CASSPGLNTDTQYF
CDR3 DNA: TGTGCCAGCAGTCCGGGACTGAACACAGATACGCAGTATTTT

J gene: TRBJ2-1
D gene: -
clone size: -
V gene: TRBV5-1
CDR3 protein: CASSYERVHNEQFF
CDR3 DNA: TGCGCCAGCAGCTACGAAAGAGTACACAATGAGCAGTTCTTC

J gene: TRBJ2-3
D gene: -
clone size: -
V gene: TRBV18
CDR3 protein: CASSPYTRGDTQYF
CDR3 DNA: TGTGCCAGCTCACCTTATACTCGGGGAGATACGCAGTATTTT

J gene: TRBJ2-3
D gene: TRBD2
clone size: few
V gene: TRBV7-6
CDR3 protein: CASSLGTSGTDTQYF
CDR3 DNA: TGTGCCAGCAGCTTAGGGACTAGCGGCACAGATACGCAGTATTTT

J gene: TRBJ1-1
D gene: TRBD1
clone size: few
V gene: TRBV19
CDR3 protein: CASSPRDRVNTEAFF
CDR3 DNA: TGTGCCAGTAGTCCCCGGGACAGGGTGAACACTGAAGCTTTCTTT

J gene: TRBJ1-4
D gene: -
clone size: few
V gene: TRBV7-2
CDR3 protein: CASSYTGNEKLFF
CDR3 DNA: TGTGCCAGCAGTTATACAGGGAATGAAAAACTGTTTTTT

J gene: TRBJ2-1
D gene: -
clone size: -
V gene: TRBV13
CDR3 protein: CASSSIKTGFSYNEQFF
CDR3 DNA: TGTGCCAGCAGCTCGATAAAAACAGGGTTCTCTTACAATGAGCAGTTCTTC

J gene: TRBJ1-6
D gene: -
clone size: -
V gene: TRBV6-6
CDR3 protein: CASSSGPRSRGSPLHF
CDR3 DNA: TGTGCCAGCAGTTCGGGCCCCCGAAGTCGGGGATCACCCCTCCACTTT

J gene: TRBJ1-1
D gene: -
clone size: -
V gene: TRBV9
CDR3 protein: CASSVYRESTEAFF
CDR3 DNA: TGTGCCAGCAGCGTGTACAGAGAGAGCACTGAAGCTTTCTTT

J gene: TRBJ2-5
D gene: -
clone size: -
V gene: TRBV9
CDR3 protein: CASSVSGVGQETQYF
CDR3 DNA: TGTGCCAGCAGCGTATCAGGGGTGGGACAAGAGACCCAGTACTTC

J gene: TRBJ2-3
D gene: TRBD2
clone size: -
V gene: TRBV11-2
CDR3 protein: CASSLGTSGGALDTQYF
CDR3 DNA: TGTGCCAGCAGCTTAGGGACTAGCGGGGGGGCTCTGGATACGCAGTATTTT

J gene: TRBJ1-1
D gene: -
clone size: -
V gene: TRBV6-6
CDR3 protein: CASSAIENTEAFF
CDR3 DNA: TGTGCCAGCAGCGCTATAGAGAACACTGAAGCTTTCTTT

J gene: TRBJ1-1
D gene: -
clone size: -
V gene: TRBV5-8
CDR3 protein: CASSQNSWLNEAFF
CDR3 DNA: TGTGCCAGCAGCCAAAACAGCTGGCTGAATGAAGCTTTCTTT

J gene: TRBJ2-2
D gene: -
clone size: -
V gene: TRBV5-4
CDR3 protein: CASSSTGLAGTGELFF
CDR3 DNA: TGTGCCAGCAGCTCCACGGGGTTGGCCGGCACCGGGGAGCTGTTTTTT

J gene: TRBJ2-7
D gene: TRBD2
clone size: few
V gene: TRBV7-9
CDR3 protein: CASTRGGEYYEQYF
CDR3 DNA: TGTGCCAGCACACGCGGGGGGGAGTACTACGAGCAGTACTTC

J gene: TRBJ1-1
D gene: -
clone size: few
V gene: TRBV6-1
CDR3 protein: CASSATGRDTEAFF
CDR3 DNA: TGTGCCAGCAGTGCCACAGGGAGGGACACTGAAGCTTTCTTT

J gene: TRBJ2-3
D gene: TRBD2
clone size: -
V gene: TRBV4-1
CDR3 protein: CASSRRKDTSGVFTDTQYF
CDR3 DNA: TGCGCCAGCAGCCGAAGAAAGGATACTAGCGGGGTATTCACAGATACGCAGTATTTT

J gene: TRBJ1-5
D gene: TRBD1
clone size: -
V gene: TRBV28
CDR3 protein: CASSWTGTESYSNQPQHF
CDR3 DNA: TGTGCCAGCAGCTGGACCGGGACAGAATCCTATAGCAATCAGCCCCAGCATTTT

J gene: TRBJ2-7
D gene: TRBD2
clone size: few
V gene: TRBV6-5
CDR3 protein: CASSYSFRGGSYEQYF
CDR3 DNA: TGTGCCAGCAGTTACTCGTTCCGCGGGGGCTCCTACGAGCAGTACTTC

J gene: TRBJ2-3
D gene: -
clone size: few
V gene: TRBV4-1
CDR3 protein: CASSQDRGFTDTQYF
CDR3 DNA: TGCGCCAGCAGCCAAGATCGGGGGTTCACAGATACGCAGTATTTT

J gene: TRBJ2-1
D gene: TRBD2
clone size: few
V gene: TRBV9
CDR3 protein: CASSEAGGPYNEQFF
CDR3 DNA: TGTGCCAGCAGTGAAGCGGGGGGCCCATACAATGAGCAGTTCTTC

J gene: TRBJ1-1
D gene: TRBD1
clone size: few
V gene: TRBV7-9
CDR3 protein: CASSRDRGTEAFF
CDR3 DNA: TGTGCCAGCAGCCGGGACAGGGGCACTGAAGCTTTCTTT

J gene: TRBJ1-5
D gene: -
clone size: few
V gene: TRBV6-1
CDR3 protein: CASSEAAGSNQPQHF
CDR3 DNA: TGTGCCAGCAGTGAAGCGGCGGGGAGCAATCAGCCCCAGCATTTT

J gene: TRBJ1-1
D gene: -
clone size: -
V gene: TRBV14
CDR3 protein: CASSQLGWEAEAFF
CDR3 DNA: TGTGCCAGCAGCCAATTGGGGTGGGAGGCTGAAGCTTTCTTT

J gene: TRBJ2-5
D gene: -
clone size: -
V gene: TRBV6-5
CDR3 protein: CASSYSLGPSQETQYF
CDR3 DNA: TGTGCCAGCAGTTACTCACTTGGGCCCAGCCAAGAGACCCAGTACTTC

J gene: TRBJ1-5
D gene: -
clone size: -
V gene: TRBV28
CDR3 protein: CASSLGSSGQPQHF
CDR3 DNA: TGTGCCAGCAGTTTAGGCTCCTCAGGGCAGCCCCAGCATTTT

J gene: TRBJ1-3
D gene: TRBD1
clone size: -
V gene: TRBV5-1
CDR3 protein: CASSPTGGRGSTIYF
CDR3 DNA: TGCGCCAGCAGCCCCACAGGGGGCCGTGGAAGCACCATATATTTT

J gene: TRBJ1-5
D gene: -
clone size: few
V gene: TRBV19
CDR3 protein: CASSEARKAPQHF
CDR3 DNA: TGTGCCAGTAGTGAGGCGCGGAAGGCACCCCAGCATTTT

J gene: TRBJ1-1
D gene: TRBD1
clone size: -
V gene: TRBV28
CDR3 protein: CASSGAQGAREAFF
CDR3 DNA: TGTGCCAGCAGTGGGGCTCAGGGGGCACGTGAAGCTTTCTTT

J gene: TRBJ2-2
D gene: TRBD2
clone size: few
V gene: TRBV6-1
CDR3 protein: CASSERASGVLQRELFF
CDR3 DNA: TGTGCCAGCAGTGAACGAGCTAGCGGGGTACTACAACGGGAGCTGTTTTTT

J gene: TRBJ1-2
D gene: -
clone size: few
V gene: TRBV5-4
CDR3 protein: CASRQDLGSDGYTF
CDR3 DNA: TGTGCCAGCCGCCAAGACCTAGGGAGCGATGGCTACACCTTC

J gene: TRBJ2-7
D gene: -
clone size: few
V gene: TRBV7-9
CDR3 protein: CASSQRGPQSF
CDR3 DNA: TGTGCCAGCAGCCAAAGGGGCCCCCAGAGCTTC

J gene: TRBJ2-7
D gene: -
clone size: few
V gene: TRBV5-6
CDR3 protein: CASSLGAGTLLEQYF
CDR3 DNA: TGTGCCAGCAGCTTGGGAGCCGGGACACTCCTCGAGCAGTACTTC

J gene: TRBJ1-2
D gene: -
clone size: few
V gene: TRBV6-1
CDR3 protein: CASSEGRQSLYGYTF
CDR3 DNA: TGTGCCAGCAGTGAAGGGAGACAGAGTTTATATGGCTACACCTTC

J gene: TRBJ2-7
D gene: -
clone size: -
V gene: TRBV7-7
CDR3 protein: CASSLTPSSYEQYF
CDR3 DNA: TGTGCTAGCAGCTTAACCCCGAGCTCCTACGAGCAGTACTTC

J gene: TRBJ1-3
D gene: TRBD1
clone size: few
V gene: TRBV12-5
CDR3 protein: CASGLGVGTGGRDGNTIYF
CDR3 DNA: TGTGCTAGTGGTTTGGGAGTCGGGACAGGGGGCCGGGATGGAAACACCATATATTTT

J gene: TRBJ1-1
D gene: -
clone size: few
V gene: TRBV5-4
CDR3 protein: CASSLGPGTEAFF
CDR3 DNA: TGTGCCAGCAGCTTGGGGCCGGGCACTGAAGCTTTCTTT

J gene: TRBJ2-5
D gene: TRBD2
clone size: -
V gene: TRBV28
CDR3 protein: CASSRRTSGGLEETQYF
CDR3 DNA: TGTGCCAGCAGTCGAAGGACTAGCGGGGGGCTCGAAGAGACCCAGTACTTC

J gene: TRBJ1-1
D gene: -
clone size: few
V gene: TRBV29-1
CDR3 protein: CSVALTASNTEAFF
CDR3 DNA: TGCAGCGTCGCTTTGACTGCCTCGAACACTGAAGCTTTCTTT

J gene: TRBJ2-5
D gene: TRBD2
clone size: -
V gene: TRBV4-1
CDR3 protein: CASSQDRGVFETQYF
CDR3 DNA: TGCGCCAGCAGCCAAGATCGGGGGGTGTTCGAGACCCAGTACTTC

J gene: TRBJ1-1
D gene: -
clone size: few
V gene: TRBV6-1
CDR3 protein: CASSEAGGTEAFF
CDR3 DNA: TGTGCCAGCAGTGAAGCGGGAGGCACTGAAGCTTTCTTT

J gene: TRBJ1-2
D gene: TRBD1
clone size: -
V gene: TRBV5-4
CDR3 protein: CASSRDSYGYTF
CDR3 DNA: TGTGCCAGCAGCCGGGACAGCTATGGCTACACCTTC

J gene: TRBJ1-2
D gene: TRBD1
clone size: few
V gene: TRBV6-1
CDR3 protein: CASSEAGGPYGYTF
CDR3 DNA: TGTGCCAGCAGTGAGGCAGGGGGGCCCTATGGCTACACCTTC

J gene: TRBJ2-5
D gene: TRBD1
clone size: few
V gene: TRBV5-1
CDR3 protein: CASSLIEGAETQYF
CDR3 DNA: TGCGCCAGCAGCTTGATCGAGGGGGCGGAGACCCAGTACTTC

J gene: TRBJ2-5
D gene: -
clone size: few
V gene: TRBV11-3
CDR3 protein: CASSLVGGREVETQYF
CDR3 DNA: TGTGCCAGCAGCTTAGTGGGTGGCAGGGAGGTCGAGACCCAGTACTTC

J gene: TRBJ2-5
D gene: -
clone size: -
V gene: TRBV4-1
CDR3 protein: CASSQVLPYSSPGETQYF
CDR3 DNA: TGCGCCAGCAGCCAAGTTCTACCTTACTCCTCCCCCGGAGAGACCCAGTACTTC

J gene: TRBJ2-3
D gene: TRBD1
clone size: -
V gene: TRBV19
CDR3 protein: CASRRQGGDTQYF
CDR3 DNA: TGTGCCAGTAGGCGACAGGGGGGAGATACGCAGTATTTT